The clone carrying this T cell receptor beta chain was seen a single time. Its antigen remains unknown. Germline V gene sequence: CDR1 SGHKS, CDR2 YYEKEE (reference sequence). Trimming stripped 4 bases from V and 6 bases from J, with 20 bases between. This CDR3 spans 17 amino acids. Every subset had its genomic DNA shared out evenly among several immunoSEQ plates. The assay was immunoSEQ multiplex PCR, and TCRdb's table has in-frame clones only and misses some. The sample includes about 1 million clones, 75% seen only once; the top ten take about 1.5%. This entry comes from a study of shared clonotypes between healthy human individuals. Overall study results and limits: Though the depth was large, rarefaction showed that sorted-subset sequencing was incomplete. About 5% was the fraction of naive CD4 clonotypes found shared across several donors.

The sequence came from a man younger than 30 in good health. The chain combines TRBV5-5 with TRBJ1-6; D possibly corresponds to TRBD1 (6 bases). What was sequenced was memory CD4+ T cells sorted from blood. Subset denoted: CD45RA-negative fraction. CDR3 sequence (DNA): TGTGCCAGCAGCACCCAGGCACAGGGATCCGTTAATTCACCCCTCCACTTT. Encoded protein: CASSTQAQGSVNSPLHF.